This T cell receptor beta chain was recovered during a study of identical twins. Of note for this clonotype: The antigen is not known.

General study findings and limits: Findings depended on cross-sectional statistics rather than tracking the same donors. Abundant beta clonotypes from cord blood had fewer insertions, unlike memory repertoires, which showed none. Alpha sequences that were out-of-frame and twin-shared showed an excess of low generation probability.

TCRdb re-derived calls from the 5' RACE reads in MiXCR, one entry per CDR3 protein. The data contain 350,000 to 450,000 distinct CDR3 sequences, less than 20% of them singletons. This CDR3 is 11 amino acids long. V was cut by 5 bases and J by 7 bases, with 12 bases left in between. In germline, CDR1 is DFQATT, CDR2 SNEGSKA (reference sequence). Source material: naive T cells sorted from blood. The chain carries TRBV20-1 and TRBJ2-7; no firm D call. The sequence came from a middle-aged man in good health. CDR3 loop: CSAGPLGEQYF. The CDR3 DNA reads as TGCAGTGCTGGGCCATTGGGGGAGCAGTACTTC.